This TCR beta chain stems from a study of OX40 agonist ivuxolimab in advanced cancers. Measured with immunoSEQ multiplex PCR; TCRdb has only the in-frame clones, and not every one. The sample shows 25,000 to 30,000 clones, 70% to 90% of them seen only once. Germline lookup yields CDR1 MNHEY and CDR2 SVGAGI. The V gene lost 4 bases and the J gene lost 9 bases, with 22 bases spanning the gap. The CDR3 is made up of 16 amino acids. The material sequenced was CD4+ or CD8+ T cells sorted from blood, taken in a trial of the OX40 agonist ivuxolimab. This rearrangement joins TRBV6-5 to TRBJ1-5; TRBD1 might be the D (5 bases). This TCR was sampled from an adult with an advanced solid tumor such as melanoma, head and neck, liver or kidney cancer. CDR3 DNA: TGTGCCAGCAGTTTCCAGGGACGGCCTAAACGTTCGCCCCAGCATTTT. As protein: CASSFQGRPKRSPQHF.